This T cell receptor (beta chain) was sequenced during a study of blood T cell repertoires in COVID-19. The overall study: From the United States, Italy and Spain came samples of acute and convalescent COVID-19. In each case, the material was cDNA or gDNA derived from T cells, B-cell-depleted T cells, or PBMCs.

Donors were grouped by their self-reported clinical history. Here immunoSEQ multiplex PCR was the method, and the copy in TCRdb shows in-frame clones only, minus some. Here the sample spans roughly 150,000 clones, roughly 80% being singletons. This CDR3 region has 16 residues. Germline V gene data show CDR1 as SGHRS and CDR2 as YFSETQ. Trimming took off 0 bases at V and 2 bases at J, with 13 bases between the two ends. The V call is TRBV5-1, the J call TRBJ2-3, with a possible D match to TRBD2 (6 bases). The receptor comes from a woman aged 40 to 55 with acute COVID-19. Sample: PBMCs or T cells enriched from blood (not recorded which). The CDR3 reads CASSLDLGGPTDTQYF. CDR3 coding DNA: TGCGCCAGCAGCTTGGATCTCGGAGGGCCCACAGATACGCAGTATTTT.